The next 10 T cell receptor beta chains were all read from a single sample in a study of T-cell memory formation after mild COVID-19. TCRdb recomputed calls from the 5' RACE reads with MiXCR, one row per CDR3 protein. The table includes about 400,000 distinct CDR3 sequences, roughly 15% detected once. The sequenced sample was PBMCs or a T cell subset sorted from them (not recorded which). These receptors were taken from a man between 18 and 29 years old who had mild COVID-19 (a few samples of this study predate the infection). Cell type and time point are not known.

The gene calls are TRBV7-9 and TRBJ2-1, with TRBD2 matching over 9 bases. This CDR3 spans 15 amino acids. V dropped 2 bases and J dropped 7; count of bases not matched to a gene: 6. The V gene's germline CDR1 is SEHNR and CDR2 FQNEAQ (reference sequence). The CDR3 spells CASSLWASGVNEQFF. The CDR3 coding sequence is TGTGCCAGCAGCTTATGGGCTAGCGGGGTAAATGAGCAGTTCTTC.

This clonotype came up a few times. The genes are TRBV18 and TRBJ2-1; D may be TRBD1 or TRBD2 (5 bases each). The CDR3 is 12 amino acids. Germline CDR1 reads KGHSH; CDR2 reads LQKENI. Trimming took 3 bases from V and 8 from J, leaving 8 bases between them. CDR3 DNA sequence: TGTGCCAGCTCACCGGTGGGGGATGAGCAGTTCTTC. This encodes CASSPVGDEQFF. Together with reference TRBV18 and TRBJ2-1, the CDR3 gives the full variable domain: NAGVMQNPRHLVRRRGQEARLRCSPMKGHSHVYWYRQLPEEGLKFMVYLQKENIIDESGMPKERFSAEFPKEGPSILRIQQVVRGDSAAYFCASSPVGDEQFFGPGTRLTVL.

The chain recombines TRBV28 with TRBJ2-5; D uncertain. The CDR3 is made up of 14 amino acids. CDR1 MDHEN and CDR2 SYDVKM come from the germline V gene. V lost 6 bases, J lost 2 bases, and 13 bases lay in between. The CDR3 DNA is TGTGCCAGCAGGATCCGGGTGACGCAAGAGACCCAGTACTTC. Residues: CASRIRVTQETQYF. Complete variable domain (other parts from reference TRBV28 and TRBJ2-5): DVKVTQSSRYLVKRTGEKVFLECVQDMDHENMFWYRQDPGLGLRLIYFSYDVKMKEKGDIPEGYSVSREKKERFSLILESASTNQTSMYLCASRIRVTQETQYFGPGTRLLVL.

In its sample, this clonotype was seen a few times. V gene TRBV12-3 or TRBV12-4 combines with J gene TRBJ2-3; D gene ambiguous. V was pared by 2 bases and J by 0 bases, with 12 bases between. This CDR3 comprises 16 residues. CDR3 residues: CASSLKVASSTDTQYF. The CDR3 bases are TGTGCCAGCAGTTTAAAGGTTGCATCTAGCACAGATACGCAGTATTTT.

The sample holds a few counts of this clonotype. V gene TRBV7-9 combines with J gene TRBJ2-1; maybe TRBD2 (5 bases). Trimming took off 5 bases at V and 4 bases at J, with 12 bases between the two ends. Germline V lookup: CDR1 SEHNR, CDR2 FQNEAQ (reference sequence). The CDR3 covers 14 residues. The CDR3 DNA reads as TGTGCCAGCAGCCTGGCTCGGGGTTACAATGAGCAGTTCTTC. It encodes CASSLARGYNEQFF. The full variable domain, its missing parts supplied by reference TRBV7-9 and TRBJ2-1, is DTGVSQNPRHKITKRGQNVTFRCDPISEHNRLYWYRQTLGQGPEFLTYFQNEAQLEKSRLLSDRFSAERPKGSFSTLEIQRTEQGDSAMYLCASSLARGYNEQFFGPGTRLTVL.

There are a few counts of this clonotype. The chain has TRBV7-3 and TRBJ2-2, with 7 bases fitting TRBD1. Germline CDR1 reads SGHTA; CDR2 reads FQGTGA. This CDR3 is 14 amino acids long. Trimming removed 7 bases from V and 5 bases from J; junction bases left unmatched: 7. The CDR3 loop reads CASKRGPLTGELFF. The CDR3 DNA sequence: TGTGCCAGCAAAAGGGGGCCCTTGACCGGGGAGCTGTTTTTT.

This clonotype was detected many times. This rearrangement joins TRBV7-6 to TRBJ1-5; the D gene is possibly TRBD1 (6 bases). CDR3 length: 15 amino acids. Trimming pared 5 bases from V and 4 bases from J, leaving 15 bases between. Germline V lookup: CDR1 SGHVS, CDR2 FNYEAQ. DNA for the CDR3: TGTGCCAGCAGCCTATCCGGGACATCAAATCAGCCCCAGCATTTT. Its protein product is CASSLSGTSNQPQHF.

This clonotype was found a few times. The chain carries TRBV6-5 and TRBJ1-4, with 8 bases fitting TRBD1. J lost 5 bases, V lost 4 bases, and 3 bases had no gene match. The CDR3 consists of 14 residues. Germline V gene lookup returns CDR1 MNHEY and CDR2 SVGAGI. In DNA, the CDR3 is TGTGCCAGCAGTTCCAGGACAGGGAATGAAAAACTGTTTTTT. It translates to CASSSRTGNEKLFF.

The chain links TRBV24-1 to TRBJ2-3; D possibly uses TRBD1 or TRBD2 (5 bases each). The V and J ends lost 4 bases and 0 bases respectively, with 13 bases between them. The CDR3 extends over 16 amino acids. CDR1 and CDR2 (germline): KGHDR, SFDVKD. This CDR3 is CATSDTGTWSTDTQYF. DNA of the CDR3: TGTGCCACCAGTGACACCGGGACCTGGAGCACAGATACGCAGTATTTT.

There are a few counts of this clonotype. The rearrangement uses TRBV7-3 and TRBJ2-5, with D maybe TRBD2 (6 bases). Germline CDR1 is SGHTA and CDR2 is FQGTGA. The CDR3 consists of 14 residues. V lost 1 base and J lost 4, with 10 bases in between. The CDR3 region is CASSLMGGSETQYF. The CDR3 nucleotides are TGTGCCAGCAGCTTAATGGGGGGTTCAGAGACCCAGTACTTC.